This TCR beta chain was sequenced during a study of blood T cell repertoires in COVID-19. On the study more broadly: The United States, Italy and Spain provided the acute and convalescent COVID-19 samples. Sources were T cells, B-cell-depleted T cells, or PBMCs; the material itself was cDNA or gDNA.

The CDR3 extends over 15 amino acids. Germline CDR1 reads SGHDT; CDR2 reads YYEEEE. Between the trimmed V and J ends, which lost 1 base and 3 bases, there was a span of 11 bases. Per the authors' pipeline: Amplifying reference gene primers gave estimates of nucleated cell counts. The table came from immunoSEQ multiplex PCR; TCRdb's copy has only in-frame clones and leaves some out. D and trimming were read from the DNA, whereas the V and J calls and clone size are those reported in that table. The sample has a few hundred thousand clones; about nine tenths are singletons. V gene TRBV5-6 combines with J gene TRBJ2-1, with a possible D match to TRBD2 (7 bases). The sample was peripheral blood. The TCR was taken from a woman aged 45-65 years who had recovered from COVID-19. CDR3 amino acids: CASSLYGGRYNEQFF. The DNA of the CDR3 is TGTGCCAGCAGCTTGTACGGGGGGCGCTACAATGAGCAGTTCTTC.